This T cell receptor beta chain was recovered during a study of early T cells in non-severe SARS-CoV-2 infection. Study-wide background: Alpha and beta chains were unpaired, from unsorted whole-blood bulk RNA.

Broader study findings: The VDJdb matching leaned toward anti-spike CD8 responses and overlooked private and CD4 specificities.

This clonotype was detected many times. Its specificity is not known. Tagging with unique molecular identifiers was applied to individual cDNA molecules. TCRdb recomputed calls from the 5' RACE reads with MiXCR, one row per CDR3 protein. Among approximately 45,000 distinct CDR3 sequences listed, roughly 7.1% were seen once. This CDR3 has 17 amino acids. Looked up from germline, CDR1 is SNHLY and CDR2 is FYNNEI. V was clipped by 4 bases and J by 7 bases; unmatched bases: 13. Sequencing was done on a sample of whole blood. This chain uses TRBV2 with TRBJ2-1; 10 bases map to TRBD1. This sequence originates from an adult who was a healthcare worker with PCR-confirmed SARS-CoV-2 infection or an uninfected control (not recorded which). DNA for the CDR3: TGTGCCAGCAGTGGGTGGAGCGACAGGGGGCTTGGGAATGAGCAGTTCTTC. This sequence encodes CASSGWSDRGLGNEQFF.